These T cell receptor beta chains were read from a single sample in a study of cytomegalovirus exposure and HLA in healthy donors. The repertoire was sequenced with immunoSEQ multiplex PCR; TCRdb's copy has only in-frame clones and lacks some. The table includes 85,000 to 120,000 clones, just under 95% detected once. The sample was PBMCs. These receptor sequences come from a woman under 30 in good health and CMV-seronegative. CDR3s include the opening cysteine and the closing phenylalanine or tryptophan. The D gene is left open where the match is weak. Only part of the rows carry a size: once, few, many, or a class if the clone is expanded.

j_call d_call clone_size v_call cdr3_nt cdr3_aa
TRBJ1-2 NA NA TRBV19 TGTGCCAGTAGCAAATTGAGGGTGGATGGCTACACCTTC CASSKLRVDGYTF
TRBJ2-3 NA once TRBV5-1 TGCGCCAGCGCGGCGTGGAGTGCAGATACGCAGTATTTT CASAAWSADTQYF
TRBJ2-1 TRBD2 NA TRBV7-7 TGTGCTAGCAACCTAGCCACTAGCGGGAGACCCCGAAACGGCAATGAGCAGTTCTTC CASNLATSGRPRNGNEQFF
TRBJ2-2 NA NA TRBV29-1 TGCAGCGTTGTGAGACTAGGTGATGCCGGGGAGCTGTTTTTT CSVVRLGDAGELFF
TRBJ2-3 TRBD2 NA TRBV9 TGTGCCAGCAGCGTAGGTCTAGCGGGAGGAAATACGCAGTATTTT CASSVGLAGGNTQYF
TRBJ2-1 TRBD1 NA TRBV29-1 TGCAGCGTTCCGCCCAGGGGACAGAACAATGAGCAGTTCTTC CSVPPRGQNNEQFF
TRBJ2-7 TRBD1 NA TRBV19 TGTGCCAGTAGGTCCGGGACAGGTCCCTACGAGCAGTACTTC CASRSGTGPYEQYF
TRBJ2-7 TRBD2 NA TRBV7-9 TGTGCCAGCACCTCGGGACTAAGCTACGAGCAGTACTTC CASTSGLSYEQYF
TRBJ2-7 TRBD1 NA TRBV2 TGTGCCAGCAGTGGGGACAGGACTTACGAGCAGTACTTC CASSGDRTYEQYF
TRBJ2-5 TRBD1 NA TRBV11-2 TGTGCCAGCAGCTTAGTCGGCAGGGGGCAAGAGACCCAGTACTTC CASSLVGRGQETQYF
TRBJ2-5 NA NA TRBV30 TGTGCCTGGAGTGATGGCGGTCAAGAGACCCAGTACTTC CAWSDGGQETQYF
TRBJ2-7 NA NA TRBV5-1 TGCGCCAGCAGATTTAGCACTAAAGACGAGCAGTACTTC CASRFSTKDEQYF
TRBJ2-1 TRBD1 NA TRBV6-4 TGTGCCAGCAGTGAATGGGGACAGGGTGACAATGAGCAGTTCTTC CASSEWGQGDNEQFF
TRBJ2-7 NA NA TRBV6-1 TGTGCCAGCAGTGAACTAGTCCCAAACTACGAGCAGTACTTC CASSELVPNYEQYF
TRBJ1-1 NA NA TRBV9 TGTGCCAGCGGATCAGGTGACGTAGCTTTCTTT CASGSGDVAFF
TRBJ2-1 TRBD2 NA TRBV6-5 TGTGCCAGCAGCCTTAGCGGGAGAGATGAGCAGTTCTTC CASSLSGRDEQFF
TRBJ2-1 TRBD2 NA TRBV18 TGTGCCAGCTCACCAGGGACTAATATCAATCAAGAGCAGTTCTTC CASSPGTNINQEQFF
TRBJ2-7 NA once TRBV10-3 TGTGCCATCAGCCGGGACTCGTCCTCCTACGAGCAGTACTTC CAISRDSSSYEQYF
TRBJ2-1 TRBD2 NA TRBV6-1 TGTGCCAGCTCCCAGCGGGGCAACAATGAGCAGTTCTTC CASSQRGNNEQFF
TRBJ2-6 NA NA TRBV30 TGTGCCTGGAGTGTATGGAGCCCCAGGGGCCCAGTAGCACTCGCTGGGGCCAACGTCCTGACTTTC CAWSVWSPRGPVALAGANVLTF
TRBJ1-2 TRBD1 NA TRBV9 TGTGCCAGCAGCAGAGGAGGGACAGGGTCCTATGGCTACACCTTC CASSRGGTGSYGYTF
TRBJ1-3 NA once TRBV7-2 TGTGCCAGCAGCTTAGCGCTGGGGGGACCTGGGAACACCATATATTTT CASSLALGGPGNTIYF
TRBJ2-1 NA NA TRBV11-3 TGTGCCAGCAGCGGCGACGACAGGTCTAGCTCCTACAATGAGCAGTTCTTC CASSGDDRSSSYNEQFF
TRBJ1-3 NA NA TRBV7-2 TGTGCCAGCAGCATCCGAGATTTCGGAAACACCATATATTTT CASSIRDFGNTIYF
TRBJ2-5 NA NA TRBV14 TGTGCCAGCAGCTCAATCGGGACAAGGCCCGGGACCCAGTACTTC CASSSIGTRPGTQYF
TRBJ1-4 NA NA TRBV4-1 TGCGCCAGCAGCCAAGGGGCAGGGCGATGGGAAAAACTGTTTTTT CASSQGAGRWEKLFF
TRBJ2-5 NA NA TRBV5-1 TGCGCCAGCAGCTTGTCGCGGGGAAAAGAGACCCAGTACTTC CASSLSRGKETQYF
TRBJ1-2 TRBD1 NA TRBV29-1 TGCAGCGTCCGCCCCTTGGACAGGGAATATGGCTACACCTTC CSVRPLDREYGYTF
TRBJ2-7 TRBD1 NA TRBV12-5 TGTGCTAGTGGTTTGGTAACGGACAGGTCTTACGAGCAGTACTTC CASGLVTDRSYEQYF
TRBJ1-3 TRBD1 once TRBV5-1 TGCGCCAGCAGCCGGACAGGAGACTCTGGAAACACCATATATTTT CASSRTGDSGNTIYF
TRBJ2-3 TRBD2 NA TRBV5-1 TGCGCCAGCAGCTTGACTAGCGGCACAGATACGCAGTATTTT CASSLTSGTDTQYF
TRBJ2-3 TRBD2 NA TRBV5-6 TGTGCCAGCAGCGGACCCGGGGCCTCCAAGGGAGGGCATTTT CASSGPGASKGGHF
TRBJ2-3 NA NA TRBV29-1 TGCAGCGTTTCGGGTGGCCGCTCGATCACAGATACGCAGTATTTT CSVSGGRSITDTQYF
TRBJ2-3 TRBD2 NA TRBV4-1 TGCGCCAGCAGCCAAGAGGCTAGCGGGTTTGCAGATACGCAGTATTTT CASSQEASGFADTQYF
TRBJ2-4 TRBD1 NA TRBV7-9 TGTGCCGGCTCCGACAGGGGGCCAGACATTCAGTACTTC CAGSDRGPDIQYF
TRBJ1-1 TRBD1 NA TRBV27 TGTGCCAGCAGTTTAAGGGGACAGGGCACTGAAGCTTTCTTT CASSLRGQGTEAFF
TRBJ2-1 NA NA TRBV6-5 TGTGCCAGCAGTCTCAGGAACAATGAGCAGTTCTTC CASSLRNNEQFF
TRBJ2-7 NA few TRBV6-6 TGTGCCAGCAGTAGAGACATGAGCTCCTACGAGCAGTACTTC CASSRDMSSYEQYF
TRBJ1-4 NA NA TRBV19 TGTGCCAGTAGACCCTTCCCGGCAGGGTTCAGAACTAATGAAAAACTGTTTTTT CASRPFPAGFRTNEKLFF
TRBJ2-1 TRBD2 NA TRBV7-2 TGTGCCAGCAGCCCCCTAGCGGGGTCCTACAATGAGCAGTTCTTC CASSPLAGSYNEQFF
TRBJ2-7 NA NA TRBV4-1 TGCGCCAGCAGCCTACAGGGGGGGTACGAGCAGTACTTC CASSLQGGYEQYF
TRBJ2-1 NA NA TRBV27 TGTGCCAGCAGTCGAACAGGGAGTAATGAGCAGTTCTTC CASSRTGSNEQFF
TRBJ1-1 NA NA TRBV7-9 TGTGCCAGCAGCCCTAGACCCGGGAACACTGAAGCTTTCTTT CASSPRPGNTEAFF
TRBJ2-7 TRBD2 NA TRBV6-1 TGTGCCAGCACGGGGGCGGGGGGCTACGAGCAGTACTTC CASTGAGGYEQYF
TRBJ2-7 TRBD2 NA TRBV5-5 TGTGCCAGCAGCCCTGGGGTGCTTCAGCGGGAGTTGCAGTACTTC CASSPGVLQRELQYF
TRBJ2-7 TRBD2 NA TRBV29-1 TGCAGCGTTGAAATCGGACTAGCGGGAGTGGAGCAGTACTTC CSVEIGLAGVEQYF
TRBJ2-7 NA NA TRBV6-1 TGTGCCAGCAGTGTCCTCTACGAGCAGTACTTC CASSVLYEQYF
TRBJ1-3 NA NA TRBV7-2 TGTGCCAGCAGCTCAACAGGGCCTGGAAACACCATATATTTT CASSSTGPGNTIYF
TRBJ2-7 TRBD2 NA TRBV6-5 TGTGCCAGCAGGGAGCGGGAGGTGCACGAGCAGTACTTC CASREREVHEQYF
TRBJ2-7 TRBD1 once TRBV5-1 TGCGCCAGCAGCTTGGCCTACCAGGGGGACTCCTACGAGCAGTACTTC CASSLAYQGDSYEQYF
TRBJ1-1 NA NA TRBV4-3 TGCGCCAGCAGCCAAGATACTGGGGCAAATCGTGCTTTCTTT CASSQDTGANRAFF
TRBJ2-7 TRBD2 NA TRBV4-3 TGCGCCAGCAGCCAAGATCCGGGGGGCGAGCAGTACTTC CASSQDPGGEQYF
TRBJ1-1 TRBD1 NA TRBV18 TGTGCCAGCTCACCGGCCGGACAGGATAAGAACACTGAAGCTTTCTTT CASSPAGQDKNTEAFF
TRBJ2-2 NA NA TRBV5-6 TGTGCCAGCAGCCCGAGGTCCCACAGCGGGCCGAACACCGGGGAGCTGTTTTTT CASSPRSHSGPNTGELFF
TRBJ1-3 NA NA TRBV30 TGTGCCATGGACAGATTAATTGGAAACACCATATATTTT CAMDRLIGNTIYF
TRBJ2-3 TRBD2 NA TRBV25-1 TGTGCCAGCAGTTCACCCATAGCGGGGGGGGCCACAGATACGCAGTATTTT CASSSPIAGGATDTQYF
TRBJ1-2 NA NA TRBV27 TGTGCCAGCAGTTTGGGGGGGTCCTCCGGCTACACCTTC CASSLGGSSGYTF
TRBJ1-5 NA NA TRBV10-2 TGCGCCAGCAGTGAGTCTTTGGGGAGAGCTACGCCCCAGCATTTT CASSESLGRATPQHF
TRBJ2-1 TRBD2 NA TRBV19 TGTGCCAGTAGTATCTTGGCGGGGGTAAGGAGTGAGCAGTTCTTC CASSILAGVRSEQFF